The rows below give T cell receptor beta chains drawn from one sample of a study of a mutant IDH1 vaccine in newly diagnosed glioma. Produced via immunoSEQ multiplex PCR; TCRdb's table is partial and in-frame only. The sample shows about 30,000 clones, about 80% of them seen only once. Material: PBMCs, obtained from a glioma patient treated with radiotherapy, temozolomide or both. The receptor set was obtained from a man younger than 40 with glioma. The CDR3 runs from the conserved cysteine through the conserved F or W. The D gene is left open where the match is weak. The size of a clone is reported for some rows only, either as once, few or many, or as a class for expanded clones.

-	-	TRBV30	TRBJ2-7	TGTGCCTGGAGTGTTCGGGGGTCCTACGAGCAGTACTTC	CAWSVRGSYEQYF
-	-	TRBV30	TRBJ2-3	TGTGCCTGGGGCCATGTGGGGGGCACAGATACGCAGTATTTT	CAWGHVGGTDTQYF
-	once	TRBV28	TRBJ2-7	TGTGCCAGCAGTTTGATCTTCGGGCCCTACGAGCAGTACTTC	CASSLIFGPYEQYF
-	-	TRBV11-2	TRBJ1-1	TGTGCCAGCAGCTTAGCCTACGGCCGTGGGGCTTTCTTT	CASSLAYGRGAFF
-	-	TRBV5-4	TRBJ1-1	TGTGCCAGCAGCTCTAGGGGAGGCACTGAAGCTTTCTTT	CASSSRGGTEAFF
-	-	TRBV4-3	TRBJ2-7	TGCGCCAGCAGCCATGCTGGCAGCTCCTACGAGCAGTACTTC	CASSHAGSSYEQYF
TRBD2	-	TRBV30	TRBJ2-7	TGTGCCTGGAGTGTAAAAATAGCGGGAGGTTCGGGCGAGCAGTACTTC	CAWSVKIAGGSGEQYF
-	-	TRBV5-1	TRBJ2-7	TGCGCCAGCAGTCTCGGGACCACCGCCTACGAGCAGTACTTC	CASSLGTTAYEQYF
-	-	TRBV13	TRBJ2-1	TGTGCCAGCAGCTCCTATCCAGGGCCTGACAATGAGCAGTTCTTC	CASSSYPGPDNEQFF
TRBD1	-	TRBV5-6	TRBJ1-4	TGTGCCAGCAGCTTCGGGACAGTGAAAAATGAAAAACTGTTTTTT	CASSFGTVKNEKLFF
TRBD1	-	TRBV14	TRBJ2-2	TGTGCCAGCAGCCAATTTCAGACAGGGACCTACACCGGGGAGCTGTTTTTT	CASSQFQTGTYTGELFF
TRBD1	-	TRBV9	TRBJ2-1	TGTGCCAGCAGCCCCGTGACAGGGCCAGTTGGGCAGTTCTTC	CASSPVTGPVGQFF
-	-	TRBV18	TRBJ1-1	TGTGCCAGCTCACTCCCAGAGGAGAACACTGAAGCTTTCTTT	CASSLPEENTEAFF
TRBD1	once	TRBV11-2	TRBJ2-7	TGTGCCAGCAGCTTAGTAGGGACAGGTTCCTACGAGCAGTACTTC	CASSLVGTGSYEQYF
-	-	TRBV4-1	TRBJ2-7	TGCGCCAGCAGCGTCCGACTAGTCCGCGAGCAGTACTTC	CASSVRLVREQYF
TRBD2	-	TRBV10-3	TRBJ2-3	TGTGCCATCAACTCCGGGACTAGCGGGGCGGCAGATACGCAGTATTTT	CAINSGTSGAADTQYF
-	-	TRBV5-4	TRBJ2-3	TGTGCCAGCAGCTCGGAGGGGGGGGCCATTCCGCAGTATTTT	CASSSEGGAIPQYF
-	-	TRBV5-5	TRBJ1-3	TGTGCCAGCAGCTTCGGACCTGGAAACACCATATATTTT	CASSFGPGNTIYF
-	-	TRBV5-1	TRBJ2-2	TGCGCCAGCAGCTTTCTCCTAATGGGGGGGAACACCGGGGAGCTGTTTTTT	CASSFLLMGGNTGELFF
TRBD1	-	TRBV19	TRBJ1-2	TGTGCCAGTAACAGGGGCCCGTATGGCTACACCTTC	CASNRGPYGYTF
-	-	TRBV28	TRBJ2-7	TGTGCCAGCAGTTCAGGCGAGGGATTAGACGAGCAGTACTTC	CASSSGEGLDEQYF
-	-	TRBV7-9	TRBJ2-7	TGTGCCAGCAGCCTATCCGGTTCGGTGCAGTACTTC	CASSLSGSVQYF
-	-	TRBV9	TRBJ1-5	TGTGCCAGCAGCGCCCGGATGGTAGAAAATCAGCCCCAGCATTTT	CASSARMVENQPQHF
-	-	TRBV5-1	TRBJ1-5	TGCGCCAGCAGCTGGTACAGGGAGGTCCCGGGTTATAGCAATCAGCCCCAGCATTTT	CASSWYREVPGYSNQPQHF
TRBD2	medium-sized	TRBV5-1	TRBJ2-1	TGCGCCAGCAGCTTGGTGCTAGCGGAGTTCCACAATGAGCAGTTCTTC	CASSLVLAEFHNEQFF
TRBD2	-	TRBV4-3	TRBJ2-5	TGCGCCAGCAGCCAATATTACCAAGCGGGGGGGCAAGAGACCCAGTACTTC	CASSQYYQAGGQETQYF
TRBD1	-	TRBV10-3	TRBJ2-1	TGTGCCATCAGAGGGGACGGGACAGGGTCCTACAATGAGCAGTTCTTC	CAIRGDGTGSYNEQFF
TRBD2	-	TRBV4-1	TRBJ2-5	TGCGCCAGCAGCCAAGGCCCCGGGACTAGCGGAATCCAAGAGACCCAGTACTTC	CASSQGPGTSGIQETQYF
-	-	TRBV19	TRBJ2-7	TGTGCCAGTAGTATAGTAACAGGGCACGAGCAGTACTTC	CASSIVTGHEQYF
-	-	TRBV6-5	TRBJ1-1	TGTGCCAGCAGTTTAGGCGGTGAAGCTTTCTTT	CASSLGGEAFF
-	-	TRBV30	TRBJ2-3	TGTGCCGGAGACCGGGGGATTAGCACAGATACGCAGTATTTT	CAGDRGISTDTQYF
-	-	TRBV5-1	TRBJ2-3	TGCGCCAGCAGCTTGGACAGTACCAGCACAGATACGCAGTATTTT	CASSLDSTSTDTQYF
-	-	TRBV9	TRBJ1-1	TGTGCCAGCAGTGCCGTAAGGGTCGGCACTGAAGCTTTCTTT	CASSAVRVGTEAFF
-	-	TRBV19	TRBJ2-1	TGTGCCAGTAAGGTGGGGGGGGCGGGACTCAATGAGCAGTTCTTC	CASKVGGAGLNEQFF
-	-	TRBV30	TRBJ1-6	TGTGCCTGGAGTGTACTCCTGGTAGCGGGGCGCGAAGGTGGTAATTCACCCCTCCACTTT	CAWSVLLVAGREGGNSPLHF
-	-	TRBV18	TRBJ2-5	TGTGCCAGCTCGCACCGACCGCAGGGTGACACGGGAGAGACCCAGTACTTC	CASSHRPQGDTGETQYF
-	few	TRBV28	TRBJ1-4	TGTGCCAGCAGTTTTCGCCGTAATGTCGAAAAACTGTTTTTT	CASSFRRNVEKLFF
TRBD1	-	TRBV7-6	TRBJ2-2	TGTGCCAGCAGAGGGACAGCTGCGAACACCGGGGAGCTGTTTTTT	CASRGTAANTGELFF
-	-	TRBV27	TRBJ2-1	TGTGCCAGCAGTTCTAGCGAGGGGGCCTACAATGAGCAGTTCTTC	CASSSSEGAYNEQFF
TRBD1	-	TRBV5-6	TRBJ1-5	TGTGCCAGCAGCCAAAATCTACAGGGGGCCGACCAGCCCCAGCATTTT	CASSQNLQGADQPQHF